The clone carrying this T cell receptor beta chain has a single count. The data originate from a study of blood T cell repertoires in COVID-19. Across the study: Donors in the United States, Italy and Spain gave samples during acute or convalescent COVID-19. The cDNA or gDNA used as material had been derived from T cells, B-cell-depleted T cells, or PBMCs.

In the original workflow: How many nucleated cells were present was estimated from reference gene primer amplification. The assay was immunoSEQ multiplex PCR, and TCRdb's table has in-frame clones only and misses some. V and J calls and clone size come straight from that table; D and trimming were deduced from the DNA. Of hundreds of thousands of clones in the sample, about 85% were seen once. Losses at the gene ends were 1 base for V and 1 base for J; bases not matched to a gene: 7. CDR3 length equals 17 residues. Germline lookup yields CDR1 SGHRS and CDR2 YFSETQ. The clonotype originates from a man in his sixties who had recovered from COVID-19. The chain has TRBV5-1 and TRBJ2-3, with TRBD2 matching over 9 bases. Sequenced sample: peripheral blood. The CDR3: CASSLLSSGDGTDTQYF. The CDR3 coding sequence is TGCGCCAGCAGCTTGCTCTCTAGCGGGGACGGCACAGATACGCAGTATTTT.